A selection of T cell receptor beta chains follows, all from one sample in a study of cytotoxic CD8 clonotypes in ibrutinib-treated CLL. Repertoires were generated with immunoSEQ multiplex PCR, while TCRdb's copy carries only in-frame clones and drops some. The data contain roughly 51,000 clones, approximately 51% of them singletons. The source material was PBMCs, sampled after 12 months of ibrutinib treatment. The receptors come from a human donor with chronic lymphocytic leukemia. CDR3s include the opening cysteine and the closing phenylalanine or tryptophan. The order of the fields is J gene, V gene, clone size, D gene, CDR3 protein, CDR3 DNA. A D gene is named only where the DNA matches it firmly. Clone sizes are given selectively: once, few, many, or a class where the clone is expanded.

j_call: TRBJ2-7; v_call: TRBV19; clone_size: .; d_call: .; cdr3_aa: CASTPSTGSSSYEQYF; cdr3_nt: TGTGCCAGTACCCCGAGCACGGGATCGAGCTCCTACGAGCAGTACTTC
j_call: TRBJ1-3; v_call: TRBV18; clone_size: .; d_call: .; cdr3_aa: CASSPPGKNTIYF; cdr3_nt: TGTGCCAGCTCACCGCCTGGGAAGAACACCATATATTTT
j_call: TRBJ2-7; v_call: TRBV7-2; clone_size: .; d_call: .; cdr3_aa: CASSSQGAYEQYF; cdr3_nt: TGTGCCAGCAGCTCGCAAGGGGCGTACGAGCAGTACTTC
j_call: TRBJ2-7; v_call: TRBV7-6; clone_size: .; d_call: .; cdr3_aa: CASSQGVTDEQYF; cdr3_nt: TGTGCCAGCAGCCAAGGGGTCACCGACGAGCAGTACTTC
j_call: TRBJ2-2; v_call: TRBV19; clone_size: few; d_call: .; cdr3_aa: CASNPILQGAQHGGELFF; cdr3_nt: TGTGCCAGTAACCCCATCCTCCAGGGAGCCCAACATGGCGGGGAGCTGTTTTTT
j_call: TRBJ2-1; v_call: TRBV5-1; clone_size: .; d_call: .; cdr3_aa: CASSLGLEGNEQFF; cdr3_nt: TGCGCCAGCAGCTTGGGACTGGAGGGCAATGAGCAGTTCTTC
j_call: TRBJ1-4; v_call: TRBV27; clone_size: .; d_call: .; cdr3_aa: CASSLGGFVEKLFF; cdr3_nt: TGTGCCAGCAGTTTAGGGGGGTTTGTTGAAAAACTGTTTTTT
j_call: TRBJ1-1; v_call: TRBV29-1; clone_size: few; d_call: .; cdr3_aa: CSVLDGRVPNTEAFF; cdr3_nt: TGCAGCGTTTTGGATGGTAGGGTACCGAACACTGAAGCTTTCTTT
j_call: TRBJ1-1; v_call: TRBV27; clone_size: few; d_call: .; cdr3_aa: CASSFPGTTEAFF; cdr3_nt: TGTGCCAGCAGTTTCCCGGGGACCACTGAAGCTTTCTTT
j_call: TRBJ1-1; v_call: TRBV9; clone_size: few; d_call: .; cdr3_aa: CASSAGWENTEAFF; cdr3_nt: TGTGCCAGCAGCGCCGGGTGGGAAAACACTGAAGCTTTCTTT
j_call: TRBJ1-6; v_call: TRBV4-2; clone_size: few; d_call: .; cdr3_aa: CASSQDFGVGSPLHF; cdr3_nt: TGTGCCAGCAGCCAAGATTTCGGGGTAGGTTCACCCCTCCACTTT
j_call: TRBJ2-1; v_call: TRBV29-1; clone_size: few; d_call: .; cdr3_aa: CSVVDWVDEQFF; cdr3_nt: TGCAGCGTTGTCGACTGGGTGGATGAGCAGTTCTTC
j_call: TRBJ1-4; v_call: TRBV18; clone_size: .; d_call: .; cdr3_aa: CASSPPRRATNEKLFF; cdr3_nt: TGTGCCAGCTCACCACCCAGGCGGGCAACTAATGAAAAACTGTTTTTT
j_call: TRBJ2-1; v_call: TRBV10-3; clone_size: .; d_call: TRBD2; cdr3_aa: CAISERLAGAYSRAGNEQFF; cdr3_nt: TGTGCCATCAGTGAGAGGCTAGCGGGAGCATATTCGAGAGCGGGCAATGAGCAGTTCTTC
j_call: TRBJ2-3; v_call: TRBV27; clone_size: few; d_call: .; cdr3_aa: CASSSIPDTQYF; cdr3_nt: TGTGCCAGCAGTTCTATTCCAGATACGCAGTATTTT
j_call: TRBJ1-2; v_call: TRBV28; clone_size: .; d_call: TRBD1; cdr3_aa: CASSLGQARGYTF; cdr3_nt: TGTGCCAGCAGTTTGGGACAGGCGCGTGGCTACACCTTC
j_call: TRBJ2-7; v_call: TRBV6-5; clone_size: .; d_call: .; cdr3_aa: CASSYSKVAASYEQYF; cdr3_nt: TGTGCCAGCAGTTACTCGAAGGTGGCGGCTTCCTACGAGCAGTACTTC
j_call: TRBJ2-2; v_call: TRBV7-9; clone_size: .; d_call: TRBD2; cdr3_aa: CASSPRGVLNTGELFF; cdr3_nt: TGTGCCAGCAGCCCCCGGGGGGTTTTGAACACCGGGGAGCTGTTTTTT
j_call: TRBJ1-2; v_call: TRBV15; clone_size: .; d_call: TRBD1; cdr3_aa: CATSTEGTGGDYGYTF; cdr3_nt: TGTGCCACCAGCACCGAGGGGACAGGGGGGGACTATGGCTACACCTTC
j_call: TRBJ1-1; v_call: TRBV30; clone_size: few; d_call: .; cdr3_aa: CAWSWNTEAFF; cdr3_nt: TGTGCCTGGAGCTGGAACACTGAAGCTTTCTTT
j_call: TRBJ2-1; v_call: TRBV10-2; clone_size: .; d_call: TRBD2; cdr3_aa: CASSERLAGRNEQFF; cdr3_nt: TGCGCCAGCAGTGAACGACTAGCGGGACGCAATGAGCAGTTCTTC
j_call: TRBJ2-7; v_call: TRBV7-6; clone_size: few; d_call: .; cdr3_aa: CASSPRGGRGDEQYF; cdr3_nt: TGTGCCAGCAGCCCAAGGGGGGGGAGAGGCGACGAGCAGTACTTC
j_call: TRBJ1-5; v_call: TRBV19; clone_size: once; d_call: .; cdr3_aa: CASSIKGFNQPQHF; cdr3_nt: TGTGCCAGTAGTATAAAGGGGTTCAATCAGCCCCAGCATTTT
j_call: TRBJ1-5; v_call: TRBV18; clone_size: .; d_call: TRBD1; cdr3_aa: CASSPGQPNQPQHF; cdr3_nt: TGTGCCAGCTCACCGGGACAGCCTAATCAGCCCCAGCATTTT
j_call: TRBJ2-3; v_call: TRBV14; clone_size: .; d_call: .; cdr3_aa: CASSQFTTSTDTQYF; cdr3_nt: TGTGCCAGCAGCCAATTTACAACTAGCACAGATACGCAGTATTTT
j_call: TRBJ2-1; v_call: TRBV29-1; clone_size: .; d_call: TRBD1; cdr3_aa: CSIRTGKPNNEQFF; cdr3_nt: TGCAGCATCAGGACAGGGAAACCAAACAATGAGCAGTTCTTC
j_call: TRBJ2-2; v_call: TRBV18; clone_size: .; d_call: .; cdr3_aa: CASSRGQQNTGELFF; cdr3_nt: TGTGCCAGCTCACGCGGGCAGCAGAACACCGGGGAGCTGTTTTTT
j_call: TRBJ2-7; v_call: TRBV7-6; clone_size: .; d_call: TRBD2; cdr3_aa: CASSLAGLADYEQYF; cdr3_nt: TGTGCCAGCAGCTTAGCGGGACTAGCGGACTACGAGCAGTACTTC
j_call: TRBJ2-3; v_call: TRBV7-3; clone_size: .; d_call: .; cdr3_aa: CASSLGSSTDTQYF; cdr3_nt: TGTGCCAGCAGCTTAGGCAGCAGCACAGATACGCAGTATTTT
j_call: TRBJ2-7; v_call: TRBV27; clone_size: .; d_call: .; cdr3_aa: CASSSTPTGYEQYF; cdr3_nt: TGTGCCAGCAGTTCCACCCCGACAGGCTACGAGCAGTACTTC
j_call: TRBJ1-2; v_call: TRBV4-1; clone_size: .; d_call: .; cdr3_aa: CASSQDEIGGRTYGYTF; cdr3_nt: TGCGCCAGCAGCCAAGATGAGATAGGGGGGCGAACCTATGGCTACACCTTC
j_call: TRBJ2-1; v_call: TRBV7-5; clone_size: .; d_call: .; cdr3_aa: CARSSSPGLANFF; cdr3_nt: TGTGCCAGAAGCTCTTCCCCGGGACTAGCTAATTTCTTC
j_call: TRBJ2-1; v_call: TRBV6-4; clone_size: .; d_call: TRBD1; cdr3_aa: CASSEGTAEQFF; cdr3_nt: TGTGCCAGCAGTGAAGGGACAGCCGAGCAGTTCTTC
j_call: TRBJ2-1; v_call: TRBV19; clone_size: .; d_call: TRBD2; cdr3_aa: CASSSGGRSYNEQFF; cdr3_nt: TGTGCCAGTAGTTCTGGCGGGAGGTCCTACAATGAGCAGTTCTTC
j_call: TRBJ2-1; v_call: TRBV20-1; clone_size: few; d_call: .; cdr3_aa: CSAYNEQFF; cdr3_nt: TGCAGTGCCTACAATGAGCAGTTCTTC
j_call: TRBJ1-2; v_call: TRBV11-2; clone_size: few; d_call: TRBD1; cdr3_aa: CASSLGWTGERGYTF; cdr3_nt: TGTGCCAGCAGCTTAGGGTGGACAGGGGAGCGCGGCTACACCTTC
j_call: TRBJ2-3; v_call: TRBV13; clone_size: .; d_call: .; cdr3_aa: CASATISGRNTDTQYF; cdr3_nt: TGTGCCAGCGCAACCATATCGGGCAGAAACACAGATACGCAGTATTTT
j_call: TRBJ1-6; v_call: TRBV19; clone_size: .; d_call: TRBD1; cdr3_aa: CASRGQGSPLHF; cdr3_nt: TGTGCCAGCAGGGGGCAGGGGTCACCCCTCCACTTT
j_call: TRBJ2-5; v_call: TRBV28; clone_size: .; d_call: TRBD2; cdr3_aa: CASSSSGRETQYF; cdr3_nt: TGTGCCAGCAGTTCTAGCGGGAGAGAGACCCAGTACTTC
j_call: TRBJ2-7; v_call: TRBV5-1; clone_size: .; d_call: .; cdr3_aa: CASSLDAGGSYEQYF; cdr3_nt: TGCGCCAGCAGCTTGGATGCGGGTGGATCCTACGAGCAGTACTTC
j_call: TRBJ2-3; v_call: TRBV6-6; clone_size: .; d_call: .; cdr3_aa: CASSYGLTWGSDTQYF; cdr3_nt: TGTGCCAGCAGTTACGGGCTGACGTGGGGCTCAGATACGCAGTATTTT